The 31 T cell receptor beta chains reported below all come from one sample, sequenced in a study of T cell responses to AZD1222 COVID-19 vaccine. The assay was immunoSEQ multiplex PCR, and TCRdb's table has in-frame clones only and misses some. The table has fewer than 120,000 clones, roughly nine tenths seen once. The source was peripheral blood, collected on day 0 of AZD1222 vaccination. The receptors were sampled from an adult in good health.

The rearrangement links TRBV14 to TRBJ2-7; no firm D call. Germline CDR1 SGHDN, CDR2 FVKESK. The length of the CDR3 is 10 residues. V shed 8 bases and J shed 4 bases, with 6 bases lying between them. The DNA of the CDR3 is TGTGCCAGCGCTTGGTACGAGCAGTACTTC. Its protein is CASAWYEQYF.

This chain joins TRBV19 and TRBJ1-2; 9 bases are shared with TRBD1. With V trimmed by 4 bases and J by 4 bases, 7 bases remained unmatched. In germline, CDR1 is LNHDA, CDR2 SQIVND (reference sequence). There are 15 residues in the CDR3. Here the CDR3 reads CASSKRDRETYGYTF. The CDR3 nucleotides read TGTGCCAGTAGTAAACGGGACAGGGAGACCTATGGCTACACCTTC.

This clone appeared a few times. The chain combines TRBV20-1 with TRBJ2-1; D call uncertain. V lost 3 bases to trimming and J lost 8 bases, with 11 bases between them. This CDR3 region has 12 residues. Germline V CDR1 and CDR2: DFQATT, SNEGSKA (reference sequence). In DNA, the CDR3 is TGCAGTGCTAGTTCTCTCGAGCATGAGCAGTTCTTC. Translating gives CSASSLEHEQFF.

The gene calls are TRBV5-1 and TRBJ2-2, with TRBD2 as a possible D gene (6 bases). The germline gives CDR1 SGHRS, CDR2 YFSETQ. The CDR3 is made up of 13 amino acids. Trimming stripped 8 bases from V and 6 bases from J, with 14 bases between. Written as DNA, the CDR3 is TGCGCCAGTATGGACGGCGGGGCCGGGGAGCTGTTTTTT. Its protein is CASMDGGAGELFF.

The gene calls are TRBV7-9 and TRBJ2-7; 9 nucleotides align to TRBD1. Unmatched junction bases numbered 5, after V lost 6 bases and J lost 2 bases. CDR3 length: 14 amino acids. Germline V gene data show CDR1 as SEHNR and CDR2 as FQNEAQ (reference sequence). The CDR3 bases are TGTGCCAGCAGTGGGACAGGGCGAACCTACGAGCAGTACTTC. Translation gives CASSGTGRTYEQYF.

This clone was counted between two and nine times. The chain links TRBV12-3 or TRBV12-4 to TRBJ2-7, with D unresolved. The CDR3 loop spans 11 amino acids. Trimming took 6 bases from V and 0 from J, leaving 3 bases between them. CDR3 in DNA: TGTGCCAGCAGCCACTCCTACGAGCAGTACTTC. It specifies CASSHSYEQYF.

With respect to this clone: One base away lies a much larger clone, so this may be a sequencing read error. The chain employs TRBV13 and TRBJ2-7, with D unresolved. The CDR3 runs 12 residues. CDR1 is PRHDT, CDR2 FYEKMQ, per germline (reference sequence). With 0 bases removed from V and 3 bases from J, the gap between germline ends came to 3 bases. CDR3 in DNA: TGTGCCAGCAGCTTAGGTCGCTACGAGCAGTACTTC. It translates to CASSLGRYEQYF. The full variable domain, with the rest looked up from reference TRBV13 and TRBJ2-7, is AAGVIQSPRHLIKEKRETATLKCYPIPRHDTVYWYQQGPGQDPQFLISFYEKMQSDKGSIPDRFSAQQFSDYHSELNMSSLELGDSALYFCASSLGRYEQYFGPGTRLTVT.

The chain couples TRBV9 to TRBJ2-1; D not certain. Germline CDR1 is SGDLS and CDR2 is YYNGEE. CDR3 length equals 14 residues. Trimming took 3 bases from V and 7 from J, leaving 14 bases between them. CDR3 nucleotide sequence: TGTGCCAGCAGCGCCGGCCTGGCTGTGAATGAGCAGTTCTTC. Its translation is CASSAGLAVNEQFF. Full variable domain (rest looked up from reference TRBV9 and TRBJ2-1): DSGVTQTPKHLITATGQRVTLRCSPRSGDLSVYWYQQSLDQGLQFLIQYYNGEERAKGNILERFSAQQFPDLHSELNLSSLELGDSALYFCASSAGLAVNEQFFGPGTRLTVL.

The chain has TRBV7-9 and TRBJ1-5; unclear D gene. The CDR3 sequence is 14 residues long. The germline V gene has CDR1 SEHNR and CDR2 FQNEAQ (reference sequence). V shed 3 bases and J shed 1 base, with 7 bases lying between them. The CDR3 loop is CASSFAGSNQPQHF. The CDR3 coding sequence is TGTGCCAGCAGCTTCGCTGGGAGCAATCAGCCCCAGCATTTT.

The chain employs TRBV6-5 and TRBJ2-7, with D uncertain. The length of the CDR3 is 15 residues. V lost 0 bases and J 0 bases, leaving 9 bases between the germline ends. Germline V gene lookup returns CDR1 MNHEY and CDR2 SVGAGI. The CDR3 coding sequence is TGTGCCAGCAGTTACTCGAGTGGGTCCTCCTACGAGCAGTACTTC. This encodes CASSYSSGSSYEQYF.

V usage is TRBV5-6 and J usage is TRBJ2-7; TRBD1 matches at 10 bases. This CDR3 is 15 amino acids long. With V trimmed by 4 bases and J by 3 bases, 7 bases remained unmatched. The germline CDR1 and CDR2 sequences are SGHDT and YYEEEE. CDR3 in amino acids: CASSHDRGRYYEQYF. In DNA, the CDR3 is TGTGCCAGCAGCCATGACAGGGGGCGCTACTACGAGCAGTACTTC.

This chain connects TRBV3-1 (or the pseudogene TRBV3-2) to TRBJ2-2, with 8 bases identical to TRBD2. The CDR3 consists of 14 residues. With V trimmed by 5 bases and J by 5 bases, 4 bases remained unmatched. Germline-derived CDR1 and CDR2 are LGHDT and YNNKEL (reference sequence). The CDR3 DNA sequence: TGTGCCAGCAGCGGAAGCGGGGGTACCGGGGAGCTGTTTTTT. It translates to CASSGSGGTGELFF.

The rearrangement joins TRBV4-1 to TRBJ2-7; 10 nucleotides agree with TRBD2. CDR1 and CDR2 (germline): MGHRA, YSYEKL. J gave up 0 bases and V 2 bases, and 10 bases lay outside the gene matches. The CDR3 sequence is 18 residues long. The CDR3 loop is CASSQLIRAGGISYEQYF. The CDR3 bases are TGCGCCAGCAGCCAACTAATAAGAGCGGGAGGGATCTCCTACGAGCAGTACTTC.

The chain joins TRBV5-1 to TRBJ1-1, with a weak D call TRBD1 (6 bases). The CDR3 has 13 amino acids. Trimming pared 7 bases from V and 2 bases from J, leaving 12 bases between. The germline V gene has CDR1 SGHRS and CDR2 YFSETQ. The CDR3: CASALGGNTEAFF. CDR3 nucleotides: TGCGCCAGCGCCCTGGGGGGCAACACTGAAGCTTTCTTT.

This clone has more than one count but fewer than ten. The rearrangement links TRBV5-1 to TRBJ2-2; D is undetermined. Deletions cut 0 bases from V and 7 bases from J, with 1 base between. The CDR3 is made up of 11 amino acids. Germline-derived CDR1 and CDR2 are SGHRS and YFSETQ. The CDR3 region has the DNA TGCGCCAGCAGCTTGGACGGGGAGCTGTTTTTT. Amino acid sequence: CASSLDGELFF.

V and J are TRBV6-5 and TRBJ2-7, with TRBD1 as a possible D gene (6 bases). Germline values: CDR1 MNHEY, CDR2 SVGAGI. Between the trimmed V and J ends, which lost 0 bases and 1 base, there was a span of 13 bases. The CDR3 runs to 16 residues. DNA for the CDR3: TGTGCCAGCAGTTACTCTACAGGGCTTCCTTCCTACGAGCAGTACTTC. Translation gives CASSYSTGLPSYEQYF.

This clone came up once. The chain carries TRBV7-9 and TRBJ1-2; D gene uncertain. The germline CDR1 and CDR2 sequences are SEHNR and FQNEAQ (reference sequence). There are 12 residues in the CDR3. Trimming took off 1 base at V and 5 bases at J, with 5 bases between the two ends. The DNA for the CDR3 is TGTGCCAGCAGCTTAGGACCTTATGGCTACACCTTC. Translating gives CASSLGPYGYTF.

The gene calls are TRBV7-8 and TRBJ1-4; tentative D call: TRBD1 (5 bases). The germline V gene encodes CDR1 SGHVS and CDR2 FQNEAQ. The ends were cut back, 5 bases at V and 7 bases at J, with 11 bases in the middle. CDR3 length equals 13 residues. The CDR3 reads CASSSRTLEKLFF. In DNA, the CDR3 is TGTGCCAGCAGCAGCCGGACACTTGAAAAACTGTTTTTT.

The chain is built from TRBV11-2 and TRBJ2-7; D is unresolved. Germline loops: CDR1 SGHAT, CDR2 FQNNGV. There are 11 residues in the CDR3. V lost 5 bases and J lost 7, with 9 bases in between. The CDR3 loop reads CASSLIREQYF. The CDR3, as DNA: TGTGCCAGCAGCCTTATAAGAGAGCAGTACTTC.

DNA for the CDR3: TGTGCCAGCAGCTTGGATGAAGGGGGCATGGGAAAACTGTTTTTT. Translating gives CASSLDEGGMGKLFF. This chain joins TRBV5-6 and TRBJ1-4; 7 nucleotides agree with TRBD1. After removal of 0 bases from V and 10 bases from J, the junction contained 9 bases not matched to a gene. Germline assignment: CDR1 SGHDT and CDR2 YYEEEE. The CDR3 totals 15 residues.

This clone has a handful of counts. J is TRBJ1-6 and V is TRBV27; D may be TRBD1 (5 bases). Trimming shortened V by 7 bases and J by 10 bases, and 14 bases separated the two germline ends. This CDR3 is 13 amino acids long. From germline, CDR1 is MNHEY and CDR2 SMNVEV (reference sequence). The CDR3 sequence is CASMQGEYSPLHF. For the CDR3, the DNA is TGTGCCAGCATGCAGGGAGAGTACTCACCCCTCCACTTT.

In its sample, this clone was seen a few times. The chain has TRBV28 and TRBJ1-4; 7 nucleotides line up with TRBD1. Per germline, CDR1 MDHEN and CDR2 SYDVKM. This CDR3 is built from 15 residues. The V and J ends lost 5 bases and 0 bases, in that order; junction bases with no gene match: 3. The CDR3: CASSPGTATNEKLFF. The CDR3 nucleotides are TGTGCCAGCAGTCCCGGGACAGCAACTAATGAAAAACTGTTTTTT.

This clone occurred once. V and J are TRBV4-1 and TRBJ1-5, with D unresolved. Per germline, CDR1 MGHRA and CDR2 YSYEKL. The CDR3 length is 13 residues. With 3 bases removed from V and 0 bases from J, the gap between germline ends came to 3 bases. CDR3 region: CASSQDSNQPQHF. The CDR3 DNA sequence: TGCGCCAGCAGCCAGGATAGCAATCAGCCCCAGCATTTT.

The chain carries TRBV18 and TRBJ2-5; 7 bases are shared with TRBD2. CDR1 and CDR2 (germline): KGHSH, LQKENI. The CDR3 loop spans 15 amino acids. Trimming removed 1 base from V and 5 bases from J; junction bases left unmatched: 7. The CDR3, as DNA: TGTGCCAGCTCACCACTGAGCGGGACCAAGGAGACCCAGTACTTC. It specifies CASSPLSGTKETQYF.

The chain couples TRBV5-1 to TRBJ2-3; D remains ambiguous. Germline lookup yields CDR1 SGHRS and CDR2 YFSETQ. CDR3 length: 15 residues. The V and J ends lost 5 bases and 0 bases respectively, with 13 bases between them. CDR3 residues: CASRLTTSSTDTQYF. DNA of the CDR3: TGCGCCAGCAGGCTTACGACGTCTAGCACAGATACGCAGTATTTT.

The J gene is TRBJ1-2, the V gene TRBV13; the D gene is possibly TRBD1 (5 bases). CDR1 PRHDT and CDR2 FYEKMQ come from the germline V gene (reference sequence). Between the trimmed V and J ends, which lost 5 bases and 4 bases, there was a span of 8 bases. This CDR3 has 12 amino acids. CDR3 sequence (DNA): TGTGCCAGCAGCCGGGACGGCTATGGCTACACCTTC. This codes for CASSRDGYGYTF.

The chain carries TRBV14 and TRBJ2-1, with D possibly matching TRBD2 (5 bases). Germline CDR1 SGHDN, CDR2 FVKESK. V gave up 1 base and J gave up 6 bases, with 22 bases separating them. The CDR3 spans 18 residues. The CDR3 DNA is TGTGCCAGCAGCCAAGCAGGTAAAAGGGCTAGCTATGGCAATGAGCAGTTCTTC. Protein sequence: CASSQAGKRASYGNEQFF.

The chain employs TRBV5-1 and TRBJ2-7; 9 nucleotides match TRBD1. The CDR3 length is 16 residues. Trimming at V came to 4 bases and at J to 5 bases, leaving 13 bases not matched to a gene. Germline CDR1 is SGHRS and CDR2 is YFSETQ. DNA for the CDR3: TGCGCCAGCAGCAGACTATCGCCGGGACAGGGAAACGAGCAGTACTTC. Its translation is CASSRLSPGQGNEQYF.

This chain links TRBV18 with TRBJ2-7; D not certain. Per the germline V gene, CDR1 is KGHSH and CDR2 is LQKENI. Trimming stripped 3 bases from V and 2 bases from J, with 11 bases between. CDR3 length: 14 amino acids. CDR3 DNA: TGTGCCAGCTCACCCCCGGGTGTTGCCTACGAGCAGTACTTC. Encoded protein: CASSPPGVAYEQYF.

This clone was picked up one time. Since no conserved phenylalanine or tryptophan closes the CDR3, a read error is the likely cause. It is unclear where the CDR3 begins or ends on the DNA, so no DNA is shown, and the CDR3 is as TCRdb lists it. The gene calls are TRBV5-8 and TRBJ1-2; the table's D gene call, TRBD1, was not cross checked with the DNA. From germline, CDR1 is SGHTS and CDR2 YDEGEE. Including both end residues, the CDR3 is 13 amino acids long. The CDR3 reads CASTEDRVIAYLA.

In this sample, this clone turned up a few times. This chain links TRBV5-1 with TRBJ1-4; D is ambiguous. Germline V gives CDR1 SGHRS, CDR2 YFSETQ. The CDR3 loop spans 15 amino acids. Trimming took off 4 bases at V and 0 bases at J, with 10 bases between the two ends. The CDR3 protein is CASSPGQTTNEKLFF. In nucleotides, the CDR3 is TGCGCCAGCAGCCCCGGTCAGACAACTAATGAAAAACTGTTTTTT.